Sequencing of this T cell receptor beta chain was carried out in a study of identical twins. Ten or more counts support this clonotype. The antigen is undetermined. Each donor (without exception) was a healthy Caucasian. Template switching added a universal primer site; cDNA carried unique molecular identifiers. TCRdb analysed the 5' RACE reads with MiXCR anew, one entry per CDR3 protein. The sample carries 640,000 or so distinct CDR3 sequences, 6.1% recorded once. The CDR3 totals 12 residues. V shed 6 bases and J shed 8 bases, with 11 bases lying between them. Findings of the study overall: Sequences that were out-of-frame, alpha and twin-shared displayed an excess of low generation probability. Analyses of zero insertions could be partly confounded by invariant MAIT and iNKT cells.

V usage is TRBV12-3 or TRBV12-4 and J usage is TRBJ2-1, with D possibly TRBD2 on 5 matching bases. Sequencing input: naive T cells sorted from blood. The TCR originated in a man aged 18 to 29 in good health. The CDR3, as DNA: TGTGCCAGCAGGTCCCCGGGGTATGAGCAGTTCTTC. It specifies CASRSPGYEQFF.